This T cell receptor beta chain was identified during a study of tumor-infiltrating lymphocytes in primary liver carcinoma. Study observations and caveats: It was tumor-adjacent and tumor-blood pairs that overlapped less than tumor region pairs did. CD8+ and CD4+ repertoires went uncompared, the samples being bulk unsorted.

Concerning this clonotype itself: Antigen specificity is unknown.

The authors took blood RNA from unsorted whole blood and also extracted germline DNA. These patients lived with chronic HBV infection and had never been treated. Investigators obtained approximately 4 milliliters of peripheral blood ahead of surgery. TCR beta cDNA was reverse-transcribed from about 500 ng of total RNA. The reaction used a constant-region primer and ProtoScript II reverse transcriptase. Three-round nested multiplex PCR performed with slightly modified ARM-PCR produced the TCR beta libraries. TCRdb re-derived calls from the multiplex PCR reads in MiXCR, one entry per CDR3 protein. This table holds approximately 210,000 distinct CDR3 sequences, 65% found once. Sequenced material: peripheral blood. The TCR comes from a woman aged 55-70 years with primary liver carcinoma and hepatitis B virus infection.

The CDR3 bases are TGTGCCAGCAACTCAAGGGCGGCAGATACGCAGTATTTT. This codes for CASNSRAADTQYF. The chain employs TRBV11-2 and TRBJ2-3; no firm D call. The V and J ends lost 7 bases and 4 bases respectively, with 12 bases between them. The germline CDR1 and CDR2 sequences are SGHAT and FQNNGV. This CDR3 is 13 amino acids long.